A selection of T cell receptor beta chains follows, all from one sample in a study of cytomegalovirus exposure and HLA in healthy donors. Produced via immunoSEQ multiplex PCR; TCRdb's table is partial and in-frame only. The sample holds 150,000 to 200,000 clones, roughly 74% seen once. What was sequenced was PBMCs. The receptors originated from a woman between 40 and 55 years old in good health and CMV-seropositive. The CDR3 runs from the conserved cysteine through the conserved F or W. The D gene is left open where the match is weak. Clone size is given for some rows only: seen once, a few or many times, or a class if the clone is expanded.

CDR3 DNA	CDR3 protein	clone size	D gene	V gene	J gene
TGTGCCAGTAGTATACGGGGGGTTGTCTACAATGAGCAGTTCTTC	CASSIRGVVYNEQFF	NA	TRBD2	TRBV19	TRBJ2-1
TGCGCCAGCAGTGAGTTCTCTACTCCCTACGAGCAGTACTTC	CASSEFSTPYEQYF	few	NA	TRBV10-2	TRBJ2-7
TGTGCCTGGAATGTGGCCATGAACACTGAAGCTTTCTTT	CAWNVAMNTEAFF	once	NA	TRBV30	TRBJ1-1
TGTGCCAGCAGCACCTGGGCACAGGGAGACACTGAAGCTTTCTTT	CASSTWAQGDTEAFF	NA	NA	TRBV7-9	TRBJ1-1
TGTGCCAGCAGAACCGGGACAGGGGCCCATGAGCAGTTCTTC	CASRTGTGAHEQFF	few	TRBD1	TRBV5-7	TRBJ2-1
TGTGCCAGTAGCCTGGGGAGGGCCAATGAGCAGTTCTTC	CASSLGRANEQFF	NA	TRBD2	TRBV19	TRBJ2-1
TGCAGTGCCTTCCTCGTCGGTGAGCAGTACTTC	CSAFLVGEQYF	NA	NA	TRBV20-1	TRBJ2-7
TGTGCCAGCAGGTTCACTAGCGGAGCCTACAATGAGCAGTTCTTC	CASRFTSGAYNEQFF	NA	TRBD2	TRBV28	TRBJ2-1
TGCGCCAGCAGTGGACAGGGGTATCAGCCCCAGCATTTT	CASSGQGYQPQHF	NA	TRBD1	TRBV10-2	TRBJ1-5
TGCAGTTATAGCGGAAACAATGAGCAGTTCTTC	CSYSGNNEQFF	NA	NA	TRBV29-1	TRBJ2-1
TGTGCCAGCAGCCAGCGACTAGCGGGCTCCTACGAGCAGTACTTC	CASSQRLAGSYEQYF	NA	TRBD2	TRBV4-2	TRBJ2-7
TGTGCCAGCTCTCGCAGGACTAGCGGGATTTACAATGAGCAGTTCTTC	CASSRRTSGIYNEQFF	NA	TRBD2	TRBV18	TRBJ2-1
TGTGCCAGCGGCCCCTATGCGGGAGTTGGAGTGGACTCCTACGAGCAGTACTTC	CASGPYAGVGVDSYEQYF	NA	TRBD2	TRBV7-9	TRBJ2-7
TGTGCCAGCAGCCCTCATACAGGGAGCACTGAAGCTTTCTTT	CASSPHTGSTEAFF	NA	NA	TRBV11-2	TRBJ1-1
TGTGCCAGCAGCAAAGCAGAAGCGGGAGAAAGCAATGAGCAGTTCTTC	CASSKAEAGESNEQFF	few	NA	TRBV21-1	TRBJ2-1
TGTGCCAGCAGTTGGGTCGGCAGAGGTTCCCATCCTGAAGCTTTCTTT	CASSWVGRGSHPEAFF	NA	NA	TRBV28	TRBJ1-1
TGTGCCAGCAGACTCCGGGAATCCTACGAGCAGTACTTC	CASRLRESYEQYF	once	NA	TRBV2	TRBJ2-7
TGTGCCAGCAGCCAGTCCTCGGGACAAGACAATGAGCAGTTCTTC	CASSQSSGQDNEQFF	NA	NA	TRBV4-2	TRBJ2-1
TGTGCCAGCAGCCCCTCGGGACAGTTTAACTACGAGCAGTACTTC	CASSPSGQFNYEQYF	NA	TRBD1	TRBV5-6	TRBJ2-7
TGTGCCAGCAGCTCGGGACAGGCTTTGAATGAGCAGTTCTTC	CASSSGQALNEQFF	NA	TRBD1	TRBV5-4	TRBJ2-1
TGTGCCAGCGGGGACAGGGAAACCCAGTACTTC	CASGDRETQYF	NA	TRBD1	TRBV19	TRBJ2-5
TGTGCCATCAGTGAAAGGGGCGTGAACACTGAAGCTTTCTTT	CAISERGVNTEAFF	once	NA	TRBV10-3	TRBJ1-1
TGTGCCAGTAGTATTGGGGGGTCCAGGGAAAGCTCCTACGAGCAGTACTTC	CASSIGGSRESSYEQYF	NA	NA	TRBV19	TRBJ2-7
TGTGCCAGCAGTGAAATGGGACAGGGGGTTGACAACGGAGCTTTCTTT	CASSEMGQGVDNGAFF	NA	TRBD1	TRBV2	TRBJ1-1
TGTGCCAGCAGCCGGCGGGGATCTGCAAACACTGAAGCTTTCTTT	CASSRRGSANTEAFF	NA	NA	TRBV4-2	TRBJ1-1
TGTGCCAGCAGTGAATATGTACGTACAGGGACAGATACGCAGTATTTT	CASSEYVRTGTDTQYF	NA	NA	TRBV25-1	TRBJ2-3
TGTGCCAGCAGCTTAATTCGCGGATTTGACACAGATACGCAGTATTTT	CASSLIRGFDTDTQYF	few	NA	TRBV7-9	TRBJ2-3
TGCGCCAGCAGCTTGGGGGGGCTAGCGGCAGAAGGCTACGAGCAGTACTTC	CASSLGGLAAEGYEQYF	NA	NA	TRBV5-1	TRBJ2-7
TGTGCCAGTAGTCCCGCGGCGGGAAACACCGGGGAGCTGTTTTTT	CASSPAAGNTGELFF	NA	NA	TRBV19	TRBJ2-2
TGTGCCAGCAGGGACAGGGGTTCGGGGGTTGAGCAGTTCTTC	CASRDRGSGVEQFF	NA	TRBD1	TRBV6-1	TRBJ2-1
TGCGCCAGCAGCTTCGGACTAGCGGGAGCCAACAATGAGCAGTTCTTC	CASSFGLAGANNEQFF	NA	TRBD2	TRBV5-1	TRBJ2-1
TGTGCCAGCAGCTACGACAGGGAGGTGCAGTTCTTC	CASSYDREVQFF	NA	NA	TRBV7-3	TRBJ2-1
TGCGCCAGCAGCTTACAAGCGGGAGTAGAGACCCAGTACTTC	CASSLQAGVETQYF	NA	TRBD2	TRBV5-1	TRBJ2-5